Presented here are 12 T cell receptor beta chains from one specimen sequenced in a study of T cell clones after liver transplantation. Libraries were prepared by immunoSEQ multiplex PCR; TCRdb keeps only in-frame clonotypes and omits some of them. This table holds some 80,000 clones, 65% to 85% found once. The starting material was CD4+ T cells from blood, obtained 45 to 46 months after liver transplant. The receptors come from a human patient who received a liver transplant. Some T cells may be graft donor cells.

The rearrangement joins TRBV6-5 to TRBJ1-1; no clear D. The germline CDR1 and CDR2 sequences are MNHEY and SVGAGI. V shed 2 bases and J shed 11 bases, with 9 bases lying between them. The CDR3 consists of 11 residues. The CDR3 here is CASSYEGEAFF. The DNA of the CDR3 is TGTGCCAGCAGTTACGAGGGAGAGGCTTTCTTT.

The chain joins TRBV29-1 to TRBJ2-7; 7 bases match TRBD1. Trimming at V came to 1 base and at J to 2 bases, leaving 11 bases not matched to a gene. Germline V gene sequence: CDR1 SQVTM, CDR2 ANQGSEA. The CDR3 is 16 residues long. The CDR3 sequence is CSVEVLTGPRAYEQYF. CDR3 in DNA: TGCAGCGTTGAAGTCTTGACAGGGCCTAGAGCCTACGAGCAGTACTTC.

The chain combines TRBV2 with TRBJ1-5, with a weak D call TRBD1 (5 bases). Trimming removed 6 bases at V and 5 bases at J, with 17 bases between. The CDR3 loop spans 15 amino acids. From germline, CDR1 is SNHLY and CDR2 FYNNEI. The CDR3 sequence: CASRPDQGGYQPQHF. The CDR3 bases are TGTGCCAGCAGACCAGATCAGGGAGGGTATCAGCCCCAGCATTTT.

To note about this clone: One end of the junction does not line up with germline, which may come from a read error. V is TRBV5-8 and J is TRBJ1-2; possible D gene TRBD1, 6 bases. CDR3 size: 16 residues. Per germline, CDR1 SGHTS and CDR2 YDEGEE. CDR3 bases: TGTGCCAGCGGGGGACATCATCCACGAAAGATCTATGGCTATACCTTC. Translating it yields CASGGHHPRKIYGYTF. The entire variable domain, with the rest obtained from reference TRBV5-8 and TRBJ1-2, is as follows: EAGVTQSPTHLIKTRGQQATLRCSPISGHTSVYWYQQALGLGLQFLLWYDEGEERNRGNFPPRFSGRQFPNYSSELNVNALELEDSALYLCASGGHHPRKIYGYTFGSGTRLTVV.

The chain joins TRBV2 to TRBJ1-2, with 7 bases lining up with TRBD1. V dropped 5 bases and J dropped 2; count of bases not matched to a gene: 2. Germline lookup yields CDR1 SNHLY and CDR2 FYNNEI. The CDR3 runs to 13 residues. CDR3 region: CASSSTGNYGYTF. The CDR3 bases are TGTGCCAGCAGTTCGACAGGGAACTATGGCTACACCTTC.

The genes are TRBV6-1 and TRBJ1-2; D unclear. Trimming removed 7 bases from V and 5 bases from J, with 8 bases in between. This CDR3 comprises 11 residues. Germline V CDR1 and CDR2: MNHNS, SASEGT. The CDR3 region is CASNFGYGYTF. The CDR3 region has the DNA TGTGCCAGCAATTTCGGTTATGGCTACACCTTC.

The chain employs TRBV7-9 and TRBJ1-1; the D is unclear. Germline V CDR1 and CDR2: SEHNR, FQNEAQ (reference sequence). The CDR3 extends over 12 amino acids. The V and J ends lost 2 bases and 4 bases respectively, with 5 bases between them. In nucleotides, the CDR3 is TGTGCCAGCAGCTTAAGTGGCACTGAAGCTTTCTTT. Protein product: CASSLSGTEAFF.

The chain recombines TRBV28 with TRBJ2-3; D possibly uses TRBD1 or TRBD2 (5 bases each). Germline CDR1 is MDHEN and CDR2 is SYDVKM. The V end was cut by 7 bases, the J end by 2 bases, with 13 bases between. This CDR3 has 14 amino acids. This CDR3 is CASKRDLPTDTQYF. CDR3 nucleotides: TGTGCCAGCAAACGGGACCTACCCACAGATACGCAGTATTTT.

This clone occurred once. J is TRBJ2-7 and V is TRBV7-2, with TRBD2 identical over 7 bases. J was trimmed by 9 bases and V by 6 bases; bases with no gene match: 8. The CDR3 loop spans 12 amino acids. Germline V lookup: CDR1 SGHTA, CDR2 FQGNSA. CDR3 sequence reads: CASSIGEGRQYF. In nucleotides, the CDR3 is TGTGCCAGCAGTATCGGGGAGGGTCGGCAGTACTTC.

The rearrangement uses TRBV28 and TRBJ1-4; 8 bases align to TRBD1. J gave up 5 bases and V 2 bases, and 4 bases lay outside the gene matches. CDR1 and CDR2 (germline): MDHEN, SYDVKM. This CDR3 contains 15 residues. This CDR3 is CASSLGTGTNEKLFF. The CDR3 DNA is TGTGCCAGCAGTTTAGGGACAGGTACCAATGAAAAACTGTTTTTT.

The rearrangement joins TRBV28 to TRBJ1-5, with 7 bases that match TRBD1. This CDR3 has 18 amino acids. Germline assignment: CDR1 MDHEN and CDR2 SYDVKM. V shed 3 bases, J shed 0 bases, and the junction held 11 bases outside the gene matches. The CDR3 DNA reads TGTGCCAGCAGTTTCATAGATTCGACAGGGAGTAGCAATCAGCCCCAGCATTTT. Its protein is CASSFIDSTGSSNQPQHF.

The rearrangement joins TRBV2 to TRBJ1-1; tentative D call: TRBD1 (5 bases). The V and J ends lost 5 bases and 5 bases respectively, with 12 bases between them. Germline-derived CDR1 and CDR2 are SNHLY and FYNNEI. The CDR3 has 13 amino acids. The CDR3 region is CASSTSAGTEAFF. DNA of the CDR3: TGTGCCAGCAGTACCTCCGCAGGGACTGAAGCTTTCTTT.